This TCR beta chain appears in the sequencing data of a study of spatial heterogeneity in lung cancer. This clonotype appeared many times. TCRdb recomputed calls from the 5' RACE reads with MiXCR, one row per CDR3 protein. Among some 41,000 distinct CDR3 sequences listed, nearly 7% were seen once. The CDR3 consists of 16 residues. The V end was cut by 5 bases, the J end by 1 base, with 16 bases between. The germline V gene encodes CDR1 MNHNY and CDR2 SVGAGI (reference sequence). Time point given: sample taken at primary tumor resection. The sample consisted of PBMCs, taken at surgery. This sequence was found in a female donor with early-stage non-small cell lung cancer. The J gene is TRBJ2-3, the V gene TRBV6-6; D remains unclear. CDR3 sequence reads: CASSAPGGLRTDTQYF. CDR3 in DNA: TGTGCCAGCAGTGCCCCCGGTGGGTTGCGCACAGATACGCAGTATTTT.